This T cell receptor beta chain derives from a study of radiation and T cells in renal cell carcinoma. Whole-study results and caveats: Pretreatment tumor biopsies were lacking, so baseline clonotypes are unknown. In blood, top tumor clones expanded by 2 weeks, shrinking by 4.

A remark on this clone: Its antigen remains unidentified.

Specified time point: blood 2 weeks post-SBRT. Treatment meaning: 15 Gy SBRT to primary tumor, nephrectomy 4 weeks later. The V end lost 4 bases, the J end lost 0 bases, and 10 bases lay between the germline ends. Germline lookup yields CDR1 WSHSY and CDR2 SAAADI. This CDR3 has 15 amino acids. Repertoires were generated with immunoSEQ multiplex PCR, while TCRdb's copy carries only in-frame clones and drops some. This table has some 150,000 clones, about 91% appearing once. This sample comprised blood, obtained from a patient whose treatment included radiotherapy and nephrectomy. This sequence was found in a woman aged 50 to 60 with renal cell carcinoma. The chain joins TRBV10-2 to TRBJ1-3; D gene unclear. CDR3 sequence: CASSVVENSGNTIYF. CDR3 DNA sequence: TGCGCCAGCAGTGTTGTGGAAAACTCTGGAAACACCATATATTTT.